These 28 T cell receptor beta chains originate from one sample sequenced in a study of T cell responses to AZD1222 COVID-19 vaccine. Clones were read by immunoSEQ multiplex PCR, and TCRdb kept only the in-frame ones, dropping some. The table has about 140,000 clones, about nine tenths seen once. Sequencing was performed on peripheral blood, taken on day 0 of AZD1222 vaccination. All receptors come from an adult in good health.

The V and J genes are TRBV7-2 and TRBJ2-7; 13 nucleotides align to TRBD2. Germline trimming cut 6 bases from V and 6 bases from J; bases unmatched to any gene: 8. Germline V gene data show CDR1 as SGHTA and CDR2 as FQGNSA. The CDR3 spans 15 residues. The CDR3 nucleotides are TGTGCCAGCAGTTTGTCGACTAGCGGGAGGATCGAGCAGTACTTC. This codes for CASSLSTSGRIEQYF.

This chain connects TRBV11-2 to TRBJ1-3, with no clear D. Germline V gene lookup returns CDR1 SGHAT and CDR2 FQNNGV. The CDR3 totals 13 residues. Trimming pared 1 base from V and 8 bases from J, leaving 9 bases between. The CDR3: CASSLGGRYTIYF. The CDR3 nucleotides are TGTGCCAGCAGCTTAGGAGGGAGATACACCATATATTTT.

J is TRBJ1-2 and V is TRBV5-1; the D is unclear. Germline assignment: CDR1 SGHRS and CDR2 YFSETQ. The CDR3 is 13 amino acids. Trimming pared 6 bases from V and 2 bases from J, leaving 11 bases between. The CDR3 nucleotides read TGCGCCAGCACCCCCGGGGAAAACTATGGCTACACCTTC. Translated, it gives CASTPGENYGYTF. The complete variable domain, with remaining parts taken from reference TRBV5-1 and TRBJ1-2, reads KAGVTQTPRYLIKTRGQQVTLSCSPISGHRSVSWYQQTPGQGLQFLFEYFSETQRNKGNFPGRFSGRQFSNSRSEMNVSTLELGDSALYLCASTPGENYGYTFGSGTRLTVV.

The CDR3 sequence: CASSGGQASSYNSPLHF. CDR3 DNA: TGTGCCAGCAGCGGGGGACAGGCCAGCTCCTATAATTCACCCCTCCACTTT. The chain carries TRBV7-9 and TRBJ1-6, with TRBD1 matching over 8 bases. Germline V lookup: CDR1 SEHNR, CDR2 FQNEAQ (reference sequence). J gave up 0 bases and V 5 bases, and 6 bases lay outside the gene matches. The CDR3 sequence is 17 residues long.

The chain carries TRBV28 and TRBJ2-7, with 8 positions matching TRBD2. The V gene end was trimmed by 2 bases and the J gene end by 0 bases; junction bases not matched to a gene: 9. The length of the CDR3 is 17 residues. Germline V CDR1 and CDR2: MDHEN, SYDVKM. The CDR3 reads CASSLPGGGRASYEQYF. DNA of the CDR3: TGTGCCAGCAGTTTACCGGGGGGGGGCAGGGCCTCCTACGAGCAGTACTTC.

The CDR3 is CASSVQGGDTDTQYF. CDR3 sequence (DNA): TGCGCCAGCAGCGTGCAGGGGGGGGACACAGATACGCAGTATTTT. The chain recombines TRBV5-1 with TRBJ2-3; the D gene could be TRBD1 or TRBD2 (7 bases each). The germline gives CDR1 SGHRS, CDR2 YFSETQ. The CDR3 runs 15 residues. V was shortened by 4 bases and J by 2 bases, with 14 bases between the two germline ends. The full variable domain, completed using reference TRBV5-1 and TRBJ2-3, is KAGVTQTPRYLIKTRGQQVTLSCSPISGHRSVSWYQQTPGQGLQFLFEYFSETQRNKGNFPGRFSGRQFSNSRSEMNVSTLELGDSALYLCASSVQGGDTDTQYFGPGTRLTVL.

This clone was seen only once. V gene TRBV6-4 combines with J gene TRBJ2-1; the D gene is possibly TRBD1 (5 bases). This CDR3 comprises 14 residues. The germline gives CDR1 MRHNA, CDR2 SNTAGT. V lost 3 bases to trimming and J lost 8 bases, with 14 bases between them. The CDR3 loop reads CASSEVQGVDEQFF. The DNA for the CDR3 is TGTGCCAGCAGTGAGGTCCAGGGCGTCGATGAGCAGTTCTTC.

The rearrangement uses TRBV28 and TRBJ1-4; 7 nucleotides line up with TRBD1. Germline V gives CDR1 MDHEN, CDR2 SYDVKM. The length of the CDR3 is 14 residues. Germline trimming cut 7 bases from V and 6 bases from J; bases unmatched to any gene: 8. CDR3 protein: CASTSQGGDEKLFF. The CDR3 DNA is TGTGCCAGCACATCTCAGGGGGGGGATGAAAAACTGTTTTTT.

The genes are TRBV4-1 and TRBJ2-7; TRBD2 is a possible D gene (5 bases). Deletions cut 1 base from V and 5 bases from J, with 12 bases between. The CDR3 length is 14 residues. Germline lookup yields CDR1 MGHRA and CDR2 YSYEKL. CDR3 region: CASSQVVGAHEQYF. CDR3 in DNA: TGCGCCAGCAGCCAAGTTGTGGGAGCCCACGAGCAGTACTTC.

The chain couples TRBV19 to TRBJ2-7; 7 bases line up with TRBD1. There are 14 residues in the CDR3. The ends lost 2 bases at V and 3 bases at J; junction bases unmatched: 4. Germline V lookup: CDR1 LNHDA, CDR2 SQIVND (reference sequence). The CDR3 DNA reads TGTGCCAGTAGTATACTGGGACAGAGCTACGAGCAGTACTTC. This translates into CASSILGQSYEQYF.

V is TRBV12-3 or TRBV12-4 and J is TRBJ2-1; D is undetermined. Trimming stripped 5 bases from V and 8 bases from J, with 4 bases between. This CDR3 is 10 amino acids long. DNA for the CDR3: TGTGCCAGCAGTCGTGATGAGCAGTTCTTC. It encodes CASSRDEQFF.

The CDR3 DNA sequence: TGTGCCAGCAGCCTTGGACAAAGGGAGCTGTTTTTT. Its protein is CASSLGQRELFF. The rearrangement links TRBV5-6 to TRBJ2-2, with a tentative D call TRBD1 (5 bases). Germline CDR1 reads SGHDT; CDR2 reads YYEEEE. The germline V and J ends were trimmed by 4 bases and 9 bases, with 10 bases remaining between them. This CDR3 spans 12 amino acids. The variable domain in full, with the rest retrieved from reference TRBV5-6 and TRBJ2-2, is DAGVTQSPTHLIKTRGQQVTLRCSPKSGHDTVSWYQQALGQGPQFIFQYYEEEERQRGNFPDRFSGHQFPNYSSELNVNALLLGDSALYLCASSLGQRELFFGEGSRLTVL.

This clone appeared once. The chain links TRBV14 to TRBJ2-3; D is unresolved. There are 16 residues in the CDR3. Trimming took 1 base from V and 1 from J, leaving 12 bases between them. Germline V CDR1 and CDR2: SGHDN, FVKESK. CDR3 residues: CASSQASSTRTDTQYF. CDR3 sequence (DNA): TGTGCCAGCAGCCAAGCTTCTTCTACCCGCACAGATACGCAGTATTTT.

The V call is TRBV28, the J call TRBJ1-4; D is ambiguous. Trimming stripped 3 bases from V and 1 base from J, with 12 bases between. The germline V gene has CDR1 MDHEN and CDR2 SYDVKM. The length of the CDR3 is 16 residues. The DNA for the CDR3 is TGTGCCAGCAGTTTCTTAACCCTGGGAACTAATGAAAAACTGTTTTTT. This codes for CASSFLTLGTNEKLFF.

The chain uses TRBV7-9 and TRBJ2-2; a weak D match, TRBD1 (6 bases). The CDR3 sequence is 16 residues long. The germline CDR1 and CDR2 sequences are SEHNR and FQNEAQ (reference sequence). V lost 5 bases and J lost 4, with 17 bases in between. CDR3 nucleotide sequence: TGTGCCAGCAGCATGGAACAGGGTCGCGGCACCGGGGAGCTGTTTTTT. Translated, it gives CASSMEQGRGTGELFF. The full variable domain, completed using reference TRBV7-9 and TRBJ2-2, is DTGVSQNPRHKITKRGQNVTFRCDPISEHNRLYWYRQTLGQGPEFLTYFQNEAQLEKSRLLSDRFSAERPKGSFSTLEIQRTEQGDSAMYLCASSMEQGRGTGELFFGEGSRLTVL.

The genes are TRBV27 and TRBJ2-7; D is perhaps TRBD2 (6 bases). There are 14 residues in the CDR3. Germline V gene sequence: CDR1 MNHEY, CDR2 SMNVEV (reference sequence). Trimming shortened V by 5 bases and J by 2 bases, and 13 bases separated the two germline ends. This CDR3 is CASSPGLSTYEQYF. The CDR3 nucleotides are TGTGCCAGCAGTCCCGGACTATCTACCTACGAGCAGTACTTC.

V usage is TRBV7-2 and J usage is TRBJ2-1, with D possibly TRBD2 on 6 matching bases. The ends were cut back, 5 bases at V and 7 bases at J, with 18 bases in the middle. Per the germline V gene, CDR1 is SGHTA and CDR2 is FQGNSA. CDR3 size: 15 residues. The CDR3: CASSLMTRSGNEQFF. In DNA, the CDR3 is TGTGCCAGCAGCCTCATGACTAGATCGGGGAATGAGCAGTTCTTC.

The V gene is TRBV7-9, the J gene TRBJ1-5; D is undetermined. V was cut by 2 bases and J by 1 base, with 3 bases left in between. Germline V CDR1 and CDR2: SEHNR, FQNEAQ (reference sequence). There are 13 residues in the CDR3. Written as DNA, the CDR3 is TGTGCCAGCAGCTTATTGAGCAATCAGCCCCAGCATTTT. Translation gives CASSLLSNQPQHF.

CDR3: CASSFSVYEQYF. In DNA form, the CDR3 reads TGTGCCAGCAGCTTTTCGGTCTACGAGCAGTACTTC. This sequence joins TRBV7-9 and TRBJ2-7, with no clear D. Germline V gene lookup returns CDR1 SEHNR and CDR2 FQNEAQ (reference sequence). The ends were cut back, 3 bases at V and 3 bases at J, with 6 bases in the middle. There are 12 residues in the CDR3.

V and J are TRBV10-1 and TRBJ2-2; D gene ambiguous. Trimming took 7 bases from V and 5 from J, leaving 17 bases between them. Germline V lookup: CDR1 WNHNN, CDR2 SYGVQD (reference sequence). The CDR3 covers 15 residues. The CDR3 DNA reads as TGCGCCAGCAAAAAGGGAAGGCGGCGGACCGGGGAGCTGTTTTTT. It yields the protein CASKKGRRRTGELFF.

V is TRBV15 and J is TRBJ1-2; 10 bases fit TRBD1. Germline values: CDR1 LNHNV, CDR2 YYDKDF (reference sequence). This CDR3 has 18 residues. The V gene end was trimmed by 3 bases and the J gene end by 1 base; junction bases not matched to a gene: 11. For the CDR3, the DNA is TGTGCCACCAGCAGCGGGGGACATCGGGACAGGGGTAACTATGGCTACACCTTC. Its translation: CATSSGGHRDRGNYGYTF.

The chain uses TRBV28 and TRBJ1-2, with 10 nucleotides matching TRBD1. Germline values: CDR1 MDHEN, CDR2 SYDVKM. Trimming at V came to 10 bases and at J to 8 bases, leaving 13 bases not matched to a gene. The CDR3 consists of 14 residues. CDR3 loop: CANRDRGERGGYTF. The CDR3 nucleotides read TGTGCCAACCGGGACAGGGGCGAAAGGGGAGGCTACACCTTC.

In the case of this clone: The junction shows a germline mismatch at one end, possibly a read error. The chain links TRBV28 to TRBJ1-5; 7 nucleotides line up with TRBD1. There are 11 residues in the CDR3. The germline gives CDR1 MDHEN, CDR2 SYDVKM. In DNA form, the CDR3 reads TGTGCCAGCAGCAGGGACAGCGCAAAGTCCTTT. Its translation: CASSRDSAKSF.

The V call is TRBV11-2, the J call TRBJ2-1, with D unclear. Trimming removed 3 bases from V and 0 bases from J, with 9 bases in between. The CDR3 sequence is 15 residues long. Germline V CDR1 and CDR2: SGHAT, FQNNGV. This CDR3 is CASSFLSRSYNEQFF. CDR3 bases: TGTGCCAGCAGCTTCCTGTCGCGCTCCTACAATGAGCAGTTCTTC.

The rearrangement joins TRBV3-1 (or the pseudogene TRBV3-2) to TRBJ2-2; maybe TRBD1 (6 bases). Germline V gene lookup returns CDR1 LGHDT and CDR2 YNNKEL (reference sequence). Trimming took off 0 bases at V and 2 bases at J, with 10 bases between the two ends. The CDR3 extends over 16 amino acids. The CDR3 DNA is TGTGCCAGCAGCCAAGAAGGGGGTGCTAACACCGGGGAGCTGTTTTTT. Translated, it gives CASSQEGGANTGELFF.

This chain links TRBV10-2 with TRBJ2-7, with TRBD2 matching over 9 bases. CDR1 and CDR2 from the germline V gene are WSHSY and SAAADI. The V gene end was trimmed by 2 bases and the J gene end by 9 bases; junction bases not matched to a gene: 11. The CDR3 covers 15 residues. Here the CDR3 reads CASSEVSQRGDRQYF. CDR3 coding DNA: TGCGCCAGCAGTGAGGTTTCCCAGCGGGGGGACCGGCAGTACTTC.

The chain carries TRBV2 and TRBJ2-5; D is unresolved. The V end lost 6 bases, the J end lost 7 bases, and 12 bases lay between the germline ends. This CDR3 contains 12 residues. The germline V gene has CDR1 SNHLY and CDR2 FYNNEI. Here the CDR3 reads CASRVEVGTQYF. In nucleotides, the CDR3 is TGTGCCAGCAGGGTTGAGGTGGGGACCCAGTACTTC.

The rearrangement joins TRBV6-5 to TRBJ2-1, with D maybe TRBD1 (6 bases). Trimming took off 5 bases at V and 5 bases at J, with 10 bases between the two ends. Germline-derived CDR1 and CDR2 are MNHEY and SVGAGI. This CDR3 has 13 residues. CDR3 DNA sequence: TGTGCCAGCAGTCGGACAGATAACAATGAGCAGTTCTTC. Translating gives CASSRTDNNEQFF.